Following are 15 T cell receptor beta chains from one sample sequenced in a study of cytotoxic CD8 clonotypes in ibrutinib-treated CLL (dated by TCRdb to the early 2020s). Receptors were amplified or captured by the immunoSEQ multiplex PCR assay. TCRdb re-hosts the immuneACCESS table, in-frame sequences only. Its copies lack some clones; in the studies checked, an unresolved V gene accounts for under half of them, and the cause for the rest is not known. For this sample there are approximately 90,000 clones; more than 70% appear just once. The ten most abundant clones make up under 30% of the sample. The time point tag for this specimen amounts to: roughly 23 months on ibrutinib. The material sequenced was PBMCs, taken after 24 months of ibrutinib treatment. Receptor source: a human donor with chronic lymphocytic leukemia.

This clone was detected only once. The V call is TRBV13, the J call TRBJ2-3, with TRBD2 matching 13 bases. There are 16 residues in the CDR3. Germline-derived CDR1 and CDR2 are PRHDT and FYEKMQ (reference sequence). Losses at the gene ends were 4 bases for V and 9 bases for J; bases not matched to a gene: 10. The CDR3 sequence is CASSSPGLAGLGTQYF. In DNA form, the CDR3 reads TGTGCCAGCAGCTCCCCGGGACTAGCGGGGTTAGGGACGCAGTATTTT.

The V call is TRBV6-1, the J call TRBJ2-5, with 15 bases that match TRBD2. The CDR3 has 15 residues. Germline lookup yields CDR1 MNHNS and CDR2 SASEGT. V lost 6 bases to trimming and J lost 3 bases; unmatched junction nucleotides: 2. DNA of the CDR3: TGTGCCAGCAGCGGACTAGCGGGGGGGAAAGAGACCCAGTACTTC. Its protein is CASSGLAGGKETQYF.

This clone was counted between two and nine times. The chain employs TRBV27 and TRBJ1-1; D unresolved. CDR1 MNHEY and CDR2 SMNVEV come from the germline V gene (reference sequence). The V gene lost 2 bases and the J gene lost 0 bases, with 7 bases spanning the gap. This CDR3 has 14 residues. CDR3 amino acids: CASSLRPMNTEAFF. CDR3 nucleotides: TGTGCCAGCAGTTTAAGACCTATGAACACTGAAGCTTTCTTT.

The chain joins TRBV5-1 to TRBJ2-2, with 9 bases that match TRBD2. V gave up 3 bases and J gave up 4 bases; unmatched junction bases: 4. This CDR3 has 15 amino acids. Germline CDR1 is SGHRS and CDR2 is YFSETQ. CDR3 DNA sequence: TGCGCCAGCAGCTACCAAGCGGGAGGCACCGGGGAGCTGTTTTTT. Its translation: CASSYQAGGTGELFF.

To note about this clone: In the same sample, other DNA sequences code for this CDR3. Written as DNA, the CDR3 is TGTGCCAGTAGTATAGCAGGACAGACCAACTATGGCTACACCTTC. Protein sequence: CASSIAGQTNYGYTF. V and J are TRBV19 and TRBJ1-2; tentatively, D is TRBD1 (6 bases). From germline, CDR1 is LNHDA and CDR2 SQIVND (reference sequence). This CDR3 is built from 15 residues. V was cut by 1 base and J by 2 bases, with 11 bases left in between.

The chain employs TRBV4-2 and TRBJ2-1; no firm D call. The V gene's germline CDR1 is LGHNA and CDR2 YNFKEQ. V was shortened by 1 base and J by 0 bases, with 4 bases between the two germline ends. The CDR3 is 14 amino acids. As DNA, the CDR3 is TGTGCCAGCAGCCAAGCGCGCTCCTACAATGAGCAGTTCTTC. Protein product: CASSQARSYNEQFF.

The chain carries TRBV4-2 and TRBJ1-2; D may be TRBD1 (6 bases). Trimming left V 1 base short and J 3 bases short, with 15 bases between. The CDR3 runs 16 residues. CDR1 and CDR2 from the germline V gene are LGHNA and YNFKEQ. The CDR3, as DNA: TGTGCCAGCAGCCAAGTTTCGGGGGGCTCTGACTATGGCTACACCTTC. Residues: CASSQVSGGSDYGYTF.

The genes are TRBV4-2 and TRBJ1-1, with 8 positions matching TRBD1. Looked up from germline, CDR1 is LGHNA and CDR2 is YNFKEQ. The CDR3 is 14 residues long. V lost 6 bases to trimming and J lost 0 bases; unmatched junction nucleotides: 3. The CDR3 reads CASRTGVLNTEAFF. The DNA for the CDR3 is TGTGCCAGCAGGACAGGGGTCCTGAACACTGAAGCTTTCTTT.

This chain links TRBV5-6 with TRBJ2-3, with a tentative D call TRBD1 (5 bases). CDR1 SGHDT and CDR2 YYEEEE come from the germline V gene. V was pared by 4 bases and J by 2 bases, with 11 bases between. The CDR3 loop spans 14 amino acids. The CDR3 DNA reads TGTGCCAGCAGCCCCGACAGTTCCACAGATACGCAGTATTTT. This translates into CASSPDSSTDTQYF.

The V gene is TRBV4-2, the J gene TRBJ2-3; no firm D call. In germline, CDR1 is LGHNA, CDR2 YNFKEQ. This CDR3 comprises 13 residues. V dropped 1 base and J dropped 2 bases, with 4 bases sitting between them. CDR3 region: CASSQAHTDTQYF. DNA for the CDR3: TGTGCCAGCAGCCAAGCCCACACAGATACGCAGTATTTT.

This clone occurred once. The V call is TRBV18, the J call TRBJ2-3; 9 bases align to TRBD2. J gave up 5 bases and V 5 bases, and 8 bases lay outside the gene matches. Germline CDR1 reads KGHSH; CDR2 reads LQKENI. CDR3 length equals 15 residues. CDR3 bases: TGTGCCAGCTCAAAAATAGCGGGAGCAGGAGATACGCAGTATTTT. It specifies CASSKIAGAGDTQYF.

This clone showed up just once. The genes are TRBV18 and TRBJ1-1; no definite D call. V was clipped by 2 bases and J by 8 bases, with 9 bases between them. CDR3 length: 12 residues. Germline assignment: CDR1 KGHSH and CDR2 LQKENI. The CDR3 nucleotides read TGTGCCAGCTCACCAAGGGCGGGCGAAGCTTTCTTT. Its protein is CASSPRAGEAFF.

In its sample, this clone was seen a few times. The J gene is TRBJ2-7, the V gene TRBV4-2; possibly TRBD1 or TRBD2 for D (7 bases each). Germline CDR1 reads LGHNA; CDR2 reads YNFKEQ. V was clipped by 0 bases and J by 2 bases, with 29 bases between them. This CDR3 contains 21 residues. CDR3 sequence reads: CASSQESPRGGLVSMPYEQYF. CDR3 coding DNA: TGTGCCAGCAGCCAAGAATCCCCCAGGGGGGGGCTTGTGTCCATGCCCTACGAGCAGTACTTC.

The chain links TRBV28 to TRBJ2-5; 13 bases align to TRBD2. Germline loops: CDR1 MDHEN, CDR2 SYDVKM. V lost 5 bases, J lost 7 bases, and 10 bases stayed unmatched. This CDR3 is built from 16 residues. This CDR3 is CASSPYGLAGVVTQYF. CDR3 sequence (DNA): TGTGCCAGCAGTCCCTACGGACTAGCGGGAGTCGTGACCCAGTACTTC.

The rearrangement joins TRBV2 to TRBJ1-1; no clear D. In germline, CDR1 is SNHLY, CDR2 FYNNEI. This CDR3 has 14 residues. V was clipped by 8 bases and J by 0 bases, with 13 bases between them. The CDR3 protein is CASLKRALNTEAFF. Written as DNA, the CDR3 is TGTGCCAGCCTTAAACGGGCGCTGAACACTGAAGCTTTCTTT.